These T cell receptor beta chains were read from a single sample in a study of T cell changes during pregnancy in multiple sclerosis. Here immunoSEQ multiplex PCR was the method, and the copy in TCRdb shows in-frame clones only, minus some. Of fewer than 85,000 clones in the sample, roughly nine tenths were seen once. Sample: peripheral blood, taken in the first trimester of pregnancy. These receptors were taken from a female donor in good health, enrolled as a control in a pregnancy study. The CDR3 runs from the conserved cysteine through the conserved F or W. Each record gives: J gene, V gene, D gene, clone size, CDR3 protein, CDR3 DNA. The D gene is left open where the match is weak. Not all rows give a size; the values are once, few, many and, for expanded clones, a class.

>TRBJ2-7|TRBV6-1|-|-
CASSELGSYEQYF
TGTGCCAGCAGTGAACTCGGTTCCTACGAGCAGTACTTC
>TRBJ1-2|TRBV27|TRBD1|-
CASSSPKGAGYGYTF
TGTGCCAGCAGTTCCCCCAAGGGGGCGGGCTATGGCTACACCTTC
>TRBJ2-4|TRBV28|-|-
CASSLTSGAKNIQYF
TGTGCCAGCAGTTTAACCTCAGGGGCCAAAAACATTCAGTACTTC
>TRBJ2-1|TRBV7-8|-|-
CASSLDRNNEQFF
TGTGCCAGCAGCTTAGACAGGAACAATGAGCAGTTCTTC
>TRBJ2-5|TRBV7-2|TRBD2|-
CASSKTSGPETQYF
TGTGCCAGCAGCAAGACTAGCGGGCCAGAGACCCAGTACTTC
>TRBJ2-3|TRBV10-3|-|-
CAISVKLAGTDTQYF
TGTGCCATCAGTGTAAAACTAGCAGGCACAGATACGCAGTATTTT
>TRBJ2-4|TRBV28|TRBD1|-
CASSLQGAIAKNIQYF
TGTGCCAGCAGTTTGCAGGGGGCGATAGCCAAAAACATTCAGTACTTC
>TRBJ1-1|TRBV6-5|-|-
CASSYSSLNTEAFF
TGTGCCAGCAGTTACTCCAGTCTGAACACTGAAGCTTTCTTT
>TRBJ2-1|TRBV7-7|TRBD2|-
CASSHNPGGEEQFF
TGTGCCAGCAGCCACAACCCGGGGGGGGAAGAGCAGTTCTTC
>TRBJ2-3|TRBV13|-|-
CASSLWATLYDGGTDTQYF
TGTGCCAGCAGCCTTTGGGCCACCCTCTACGACGGCGGCACAGATACGCAGTATTTT
>TRBJ2-5|TRBV25-1|-|-
CASRGAGVETQYF
TGTGCCAGCAGGGGGGCGGGAGTAGAGACCCAGTACTTC
>TRBJ1-1|TRBV27|-|once
CASRGGEGTEAFF
TGTGCCAGCAGGGGGGGGGAGGGCACTGAAGCTTTCTTT
>TRBJ1-2|TRBV10-3|-|-
CAISESGGNYGYTF
TGTGCCATCAGTGAGTCGGGAGGGAACTATGGCTACACCTTC
>TRBJ2-5|TRBV28|-|once
CASSPPVSQETQYF
TGTGCCAGCAGTCCCCCCGTGAGCCAAGAGACCCAGTACTTC
>TRBJ2-2|TRBV5-1|TRBD2|-
CASTGGRGAGELFF
TGCGCCAGCACGGGCGGGAGAGGAGCCGGGGAGCTGTTTTTT
>TRBJ1-2|TRBV25-1|-|-
CASSARGTSYGYTF
TGTGCCAGCAGTGCCCGGGGTACGAGCTATGGCTACACCTTC